These 8 T cell receptor beta chains share one sample of origin, sequenced in a study of T-cell memory formation after mild COVID-19. Using its own MiXCR run on the 5' RACE reads, TCRdb lists one record per CDR3 protein. This sample yields about 340,000 distinct CDR3 sequences, of which 15% to 20% are seen a single time; approximately 20% belongs to the top ten. The sequenced material came from PBMCs or a T cell subset sorted from them (not recorded which). These receptors were taken from a young man who had mild COVID-19 (a few samples of this study predate the infection). Cell type and time point are not known.

The chain joins TRBV20-1 to TRBJ1-4; D unresolved. Trimming stripped 3 bases from V and 6 bases from J, with 5 bases between. The germline V gene has CDR1 DFQATT and CDR2 SNEGSKA (reference sequence). This CDR3 has 11 amino acids. CDR3 bases: TGCAGTGCTAGTAAGGATGAAAAACTGTTTTTT. Its protein is CSASKDEKLFF.

This clonotype was counted only a few times. The chain couples TRBV30 to TRBJ1-1, with D unclear. Germline V gene sequence: CDR1 GTSNPN, CDR2 SVGIG (reference sequence). The CDR3 is 14 residues long. With 2 bases removed from V and 9 bases from J, the gap between germline ends came to 19 bases. The CDR3 region is CAWSSPSGPEQAFF. Written as DNA, the CDR3 is TGTGCCTGGAGTTCACCCTCCGGACCCGAGCAAGCTTTCTTT.

This clonotype is a singleton in its sample. The chain carries TRBV30 and TRBJ1-1; no reliable D call. V lost 0 bases, J lost 6 bases, and 8 bases lay in between. Germline CDR1 reads GTSNPN; CDR2 reads SVGIG (reference sequence). The CDR3 is 12 amino acids. CDR3 nucleotides: TGTGCCTGGAGTGTACTTGGGCCTGAAGCTTTCTTT. It encodes CAWSVLGPEAFF. Full variable domain (rest looked up from reference TRBV30 and TRBJ1-1): SQTIHQWPATLVQPVGSPLSLECTVEGTSNPNLYWYRQAAGRGLQLLFYSVGIGQISSEVPQNLSASRPQDRQFILSSKKLLLSDSGFYLCAWSVLGPEAFFGQGTRLTVV.

This clonotype was seen a handful of times. The CDR3, as DNA: TGTGCCAGCAGCTTTAAGGCAGGGGTGAGCACAGATACGCAGTATTTT. The encoded protein is CASSFKAGVSTDTQYF. J is TRBJ2-3 and V is TRBV5-6, with D possibly TRBD1 on 6 matching bases. Germline CDR1 SGHDT, CDR2 YYEEEE. V dropped 2 bases and J dropped 0 bases, with 13 bases sitting between them. The CDR3 length is 16 residues.

The V and J genes are TRBV5-1 and TRBJ2-1; the match to TRBD1 covers 8 bases. V lost 4 bases and J lost 8; bases outside the gene matches: 8. This CDR3 has 14 amino acids. From germline, CDR1 is SGHRS and CDR2 YFSETQ. CDR3 in DNA: TGCGCCAGCAGCGCCGGGACAGGCATCGATGAGCAGTTCTTC. This encodes CASSAGTGIDEQFF.

The CDR3 nucleotides read TGTGCCAGCAGTCTACGGGGCGGGGGGGTTCTTGAGCAGTTCTTC. Translation: CASSLRGGGVLEQFF. The chain combines TRBV3-1 with TRBJ2-1; the match to TRBD2 covers 9 bases. Germline loops: CDR1 LGHDT, CDR2 YNNKEL (reference sequence). This CDR3 is 15 amino acids long. The junction had 12 bases not matched to a gene; V was cut back by 6 bases and J by 9 bases.

This clonotype has a handful of counts. CDR3 bases: TGTGCCAGCAGCACCCACAGCTCTGGGGCCAACGTCCTGACTTTC. This gives the protein CASSTHSSGANVLTF. This chain uses TRBV7-9 with TRBJ2-6; no reliable D call. Per the germline V gene, CDR1 is SEHNR and CDR2 is FQNEAQ (reference sequence). The V and J ends lost 5 bases and 0 bases respectively, with 8 bases between them. The CDR3 has 15 amino acids.

This clonotype was recorded many times. The chain carries TRBV7-2 and TRBJ2-5; D uncertain. The CDR3 contains 15 residues. Deletions cut 2 bases from V and 2 bases from J, with 12 bases between. Germline-derived CDR1 and CDR2 are SGHTA and FQGNSA. The CDR3 DNA reads TGTGCCAGCAGCTTATATAAAATGGTACAAGAGACCCAGTACTTC. Its protein is CASSLYKMVQETQYF. The whole variable domain, remainder taken from reference TRBV7-2 and TRBJ2-5, is GAGVSQSPSNKVTEKGKDVELRCDPISGHTALYWYRQSLGQGLEFLIYFQGNSAPDKSGLPSDRFSAERTGGSVSTLTIQRTQQEDSAVYLCASSLYKMVQETQYFGPGTRLLVL.